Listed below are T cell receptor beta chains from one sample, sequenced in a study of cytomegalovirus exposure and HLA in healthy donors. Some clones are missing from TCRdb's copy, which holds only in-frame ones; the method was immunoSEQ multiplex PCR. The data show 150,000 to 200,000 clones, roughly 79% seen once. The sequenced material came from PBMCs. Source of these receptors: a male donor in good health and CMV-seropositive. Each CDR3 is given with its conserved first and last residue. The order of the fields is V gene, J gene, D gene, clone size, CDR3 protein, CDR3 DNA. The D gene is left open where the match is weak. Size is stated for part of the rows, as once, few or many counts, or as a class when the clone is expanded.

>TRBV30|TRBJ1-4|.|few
CAWSNRDEKLFF
TGTGCCTGGAGTAACAGGGATGAAAAACTGTTTTTT
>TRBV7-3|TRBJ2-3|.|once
CASSPEGLGAQTDTQYF
TGTGCCAGCAGCCCCGAGGGGTTGGGGGCGCAGACAGATACGCAGTATTTT
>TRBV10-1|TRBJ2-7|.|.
CASSESGCYEQYF
TGCGCCAGCAGTGAGTCTGGCTGCTACGAGCAGTACTTC
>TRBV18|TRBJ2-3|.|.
CASSPPSLMTYTQYF
TGTGCCAGCTCACCACCCTCATTAATGACATATACGCAGTATTTT
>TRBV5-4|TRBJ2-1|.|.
CASSLRGRSYNEQFF
TGTGCCAGCAGCTTACGCGGGCGCTCCTACAATGAGCAGTTCTTC
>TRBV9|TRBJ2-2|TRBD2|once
CASSPRGANTGELFF
TGTGCCAGCAGCCCCCGGGGGGCGAACACCGGGGAGCTGTTTTTT
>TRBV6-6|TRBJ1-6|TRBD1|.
CASSYSGTASPLHF
TGTGCCAGCAGTTACTCCGGGACAGCATCACCCCTCCACTTT
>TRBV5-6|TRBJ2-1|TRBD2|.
CASSPAGDDEQFF
TGTGCCAGCAGCCCAGCGGGGGACGATGAGCAGTTCTTC
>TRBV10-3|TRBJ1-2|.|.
CAIRFDSWPYGYTF
TGTGCCATCAGATTCGACAGCTGGCCTTACGGCTACACCTTC
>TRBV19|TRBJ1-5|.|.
CASSKKGDSNQPQHF
TGTGCCAGTAGCAAGAAGGGGGATAGCAATCAGCCCCAGCATTTT
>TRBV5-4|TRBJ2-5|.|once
CASSGYPAGNGQETQYF
TGTGCCAGCAGCGGGTACCCGGCGGGGAATGGCCAAGAGACCCAGTACTTC
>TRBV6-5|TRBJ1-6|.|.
CATRQDQFRSPLHF
TGTGCCACCAGACAGGACCAATTCCGTTCACCCCTCCACTTT
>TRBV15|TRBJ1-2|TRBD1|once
CATSRGGGLTGSYGYTF
TGTGCCACCAGCAGGGGCGGGGGGTTGACAGGGAGCTATGGCTACACCTTC
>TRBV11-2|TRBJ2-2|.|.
CASSLQGSNTGELFF
TGTGCCAGCAGCTTACAGGGGTCGAACACCGGGGAGCTGTTTTTT
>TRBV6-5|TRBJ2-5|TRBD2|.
CASSYLSGGLRETQYF
TGTGCCAGCAGTTACCTTAGCGGGGGGCTGCGAGAGACCCAGTACTTC
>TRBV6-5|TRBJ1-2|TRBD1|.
CASARDRGRTGYTF
TGTGCCAGCGCCCGGGACAGGGGCCGCACAGGCTACACCTTC
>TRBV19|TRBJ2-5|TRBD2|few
CASSTGLVFETQYF
TGTGCCAGTAGTACCGGACTAGTGTTTGAGACCCAGTACTTC
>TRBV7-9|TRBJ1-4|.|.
CASSQDPTGPYWSEKLFF
TGTGCCAGCAGCCAAGACCCGACAGGCCCCTATTGGAGTGAAAAACTGTTTTTT
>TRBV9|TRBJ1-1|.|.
CASSASDSHTEAFF
TGTGCCAGCAGCGCCTCGGACAGCCACACTGAAGCTTTCTTT
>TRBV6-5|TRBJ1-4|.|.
CASALGAGEKLFF
TGTGCCAGCGCCCTGGGAGCCGGAGAAAAACTGTTTTTT
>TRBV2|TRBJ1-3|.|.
CASRPGRSSGNTIYF
TGTGCCAGCAGGCCCGGCAGGTCTTCTGGAAACACCATATATTTT
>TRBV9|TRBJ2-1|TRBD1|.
CASSSNRDRVRNEQFF
TGTGCCAGCAGCTCGAACCGGGACAGGGTCCGGAATGAGCAGTTCTTC
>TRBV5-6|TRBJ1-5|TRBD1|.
CASSLGTGGFSNQPQHF
TGTGCCAGCAGCTTGGGGACAGGGGGCTTTAGCAATCAGCCCCAGCATTTT
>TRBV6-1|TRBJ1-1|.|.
CASSATSGGWGAFF
TGTGCCAGCAGCGCAACCTCGGGGGGGTGGGGAGCTTTCTTT
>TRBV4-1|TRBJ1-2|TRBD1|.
CASSPRQGSNYGYTF
TGCGCCAGCAGCCCTCGACAGGGATCTAACTATGGCTACACCTTC
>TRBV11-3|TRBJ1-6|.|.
CASSLDGDSPLHF
TGTGCCAGCAGCTTAGACGGGGATTCACCCCTCCACTTT
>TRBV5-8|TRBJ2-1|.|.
CASSLFGVYNEQFF
TGTGCCAGCAGCTTGTTCGGGGTTTACAATGAGCAGTTCTTC
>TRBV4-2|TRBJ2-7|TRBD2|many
CASSQDESGGPYEQYF
TGTGCCAGCAGCCAAGATGAATCGGGGGGTCCCTACGAGCAGTACTTC
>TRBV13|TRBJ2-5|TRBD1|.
CASSFSGQGQETQYF
TGTGCCAGCAGCTTCTCGGGACAGGGCCAAGAGACCCAGTACTTC
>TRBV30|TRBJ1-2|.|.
CASPGGFGLGYTF
TGTGCCTCCCCGGGGGGTTTTGGTTTGGGCTACACCTTC
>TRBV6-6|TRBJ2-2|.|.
CASSYPAGALGELFF
TGTGCCAGCAGTTACCCGGCGGGGGCCCTCGGGGAGCTGTTTTTT
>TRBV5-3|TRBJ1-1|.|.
CARSPGGPPRCAFF
TGTGCCAGAAGCCCGGGGGGACCCCCAAGGTGTGCTTTCTTT
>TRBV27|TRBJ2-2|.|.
CASKSGTYETGELFF
TGTGCCAGTAAATCCGGGACATACGAGACCGGGGAGCTGTTTTTT
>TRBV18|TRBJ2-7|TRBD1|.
CASSPDRESEQYF
TGTGCCAGCTCACCAGACAGGGAAAGCGAGCAGTACTTC
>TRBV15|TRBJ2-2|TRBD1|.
CATSSGGQGRSGELFF
TGTGCCACCAGCTCCGGGGGACAGGGGAGATCCGGGGAGCTGTTTTTT
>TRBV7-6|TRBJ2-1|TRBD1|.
CASSSRTGLGDEQFF
TGTGCCAGCAGCTCCCGGACAGGGCTTGGGGATGAGCAGTTCTTC
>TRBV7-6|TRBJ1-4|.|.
CASGGSMQGEKLFF
TGTGCCAGCGGCGGTTCAATGCAGGGTGAAAAACTGTTTTTT
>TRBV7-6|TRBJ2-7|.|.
CASSLYRGHEQYF
TGTGCCAGCAGTCTTTATAGGGGCCACGAGCAGTACTTC
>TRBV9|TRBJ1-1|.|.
CASDNGFGEAFF
TGTGCCAGCGATAACGGGTTCGGTGAAGCTTTCTTT
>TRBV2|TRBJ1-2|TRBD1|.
CASSASRQGEYGYTF
TGTGCCAGCAGTGCCTCCCGGCAGGGGGAGTATGGCTACACCTTC
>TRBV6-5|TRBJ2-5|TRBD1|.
CASSYTGGKVETQYF
TGTGCCAGCAGTTACACAGGGGGCAAAGTGGAGACCCAGTACTTC
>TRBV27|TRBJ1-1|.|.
CASSWALNTEAFF
TGTGCCAGCTCCTGGGCGTTGAACACTGAAGCTTTCTTT
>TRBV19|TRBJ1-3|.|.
CASTKTTGTGNTIYF
TGTGCCAGTACCAAAACTACAGGGACGGGAAACACCATATATTTT
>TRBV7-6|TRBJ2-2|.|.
CASSPTRPGQATGELFF
TGTGCCAGCAGTCCCACTCGGCCAGGGCAAGCGACCGGGGAGCTGTTTTTT
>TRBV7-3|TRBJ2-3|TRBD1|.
CASSPFGQGADTQYF
TGTGCCAGCAGCCCCTTCGGACAGGGGGCAGATACGCAGTATTTT
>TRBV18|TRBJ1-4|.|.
CASSRRGANEKLFF
TGTGCCAGCTCACGCAGGGGAGCTAATGAAAAACTGTTTTTT
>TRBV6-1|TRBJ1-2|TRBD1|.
CASSESTGRGYTF
TGTGCCAGCAGCGAGTCGACAGGGAGGGGCTACACCTTC
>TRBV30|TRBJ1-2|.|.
CARSQGLNYGYTF
TGTGCCCGATCTCAGGGATTAAACTATGGCTACACCTTC
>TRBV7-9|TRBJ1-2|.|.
CASSLAGDYGYTF
TGTGCCAGCAGCTTAGCCGGGGACTATGGCTACACCTTC
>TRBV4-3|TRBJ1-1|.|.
CASSPSAQGFGNTEAFF
TGCGCCAGCAGCCCCTCCGCACAGGGTTTCGGGAACACTGAAGCTTTCTTT
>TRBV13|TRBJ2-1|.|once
CASSLVLGGYNEQFF
TGTGCCAGCAGCTTAGTACTAGGGGGATACAATGAGCAGTTCTTC
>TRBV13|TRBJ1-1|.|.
CASSARVAATEAFF
TGTGCCAGCAGCGCCCGGGTGGCTGCCACTGAAGCTTTCTTT
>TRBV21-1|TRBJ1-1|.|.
CAQGEGQGTEAFF
TGTGCGCAAGGGGAAGGGCAGGGGACTGAAGCTTTCTTT
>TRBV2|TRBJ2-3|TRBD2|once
CASSSVLAGTDTQYF
TGTGCCAGCAGTTCCGTCCTAGCGGGCACAGATACGCAGTATTTT
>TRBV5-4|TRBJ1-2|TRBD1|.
CASSPQGDYGYTF
TGTGCCAGCAGCCCTCAGGGGGACTATGGCTACACCTTC
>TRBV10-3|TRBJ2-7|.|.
CAISLGGADEQYF
TGTGCCATCTCTTTAGGGGGGGCTGACGAGCAGTACTTC
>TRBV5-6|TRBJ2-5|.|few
CASSLDWRSTETQYF
TGTGCCAGCAGCTTGGATTGGCGGAGCACGGAGACCCAGTACTTC
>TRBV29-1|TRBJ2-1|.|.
CSVGTNEQFF
TGCAGCGTTGGGACAAATGAGCAGTTCTTC